This TCR beta chain comes out of a study of T cells after yellow fever vaccination (dated by TCRdb to about 2019). Concerning the study at large: The SMART-Seq v4 Ultra Low Input RNA kit was used to prepare libraries from fractions with low cell numbers. The cohort comprised two healthy male donors, one aged 18 to 30 and one aged 30 to 40 years. Blood was drawn at multiple timepoints before and after primary and secondary immunization, with bulk PBMC replicates and cell subsets isolated. To follow T-cell clones before and after primary and booster YFV17D yellow fever vaccination, bulk TCR alpha and beta repertoires were sequenced over time. The investigation overall reported the following: After the booster, most clones that had expanded after primary vaccination were detected again (almost 97% of CD4 and around nine tenths of CD8), suggesting broad maintenance of memory. A small fraction of clonotypes appeared in both the CD4 and CD8 compartments, likely as a result of convergent recombination. Only two donors were included in the study, so the extent to which the findings can be generalized is limited. Computational filtering was needed because FACS-sorted repertoires could contain abundant contaminating clonotypes from the bulk population. The secondary T-cell response was weaker than the primary response but faster, peaking on day 5 instead of day 15.

The treatment or condition label on this specimen signifies: live attenuated yellow fever vaccine strain. A standard Ficoll-Paque protocol was used to isolate PBMCs from peripheral blood. Dynabeads CD4 and CD8 positive selection kits were used to isolate CD4 and CD8 T-cell fractions. TriZol was used to extract RNA from bulk PBMCs, from CD4 and CD8 fractions, and from dextramer-positive and dextramer-negative fractions. This clonotype was found many times. Which antigen it targets is not known. The sample holds no much larger clone one base away, and base qualities are not on file. TCR cDNA was synthesized by 5'RACE template switching, through which a universal primer site and unique molecular identifiers were introduced. Priming for cDNA synthesis came from both the TCR alpha and TCR beta constant segments. Libraries were amplified in two PCR steps, with sample barcodes and sequencing adapters added in the second step. Sequencing of libraries was performed on Illumina HiSeq 2500 (2x100 bp) or NovaSeq (2x150 bp). Per the source publication's procedure: MIGEC handled demultiplexing of reads and collapsing into UMI consensus sequences, while MiXCR performed V(D)J alignment. Using edgeR on replicate PBMC samples, clonotypes were called vaccine-responding if FDR was below 0.01 and the log2 fold change was above 5 up to day 15. CD4 or CD8 identity was assigned to each bulk clonotype according to whether the clonotype was present at higher abundance in the sequenced CD4 repertoire or the sequenced CD8 repertoire. The public reads were reprocessed in TCRdb via fastp at Q25 and MiXCR, keeping in-frame beta chains. A single entry per CDR3 protein holds the most common genes and DNA from its merged rows. In this record, the V and J calls reflect TCRdb's handling and not the investigators' own analysis. The sample table records roughly 120,000 distinct CDR3 sequences; 6.5% to 9% of these occur just once. Roughly 25% of the sample lies in the top ten.

There are 12 amino acids in the CDR3, from cysteine to phenylalanine inclusive. The retained sequence is limited to the CDR3, 36 bases, with the frame set at the first base. The germline V gene (reference sequence) provides CDR1 LNHNV and CDR2 YYDKDF. V ends up 6 bases short and J 6 bases short, with an unmatched junction base count of 1. This specimen was CD8+ T cells sorted from PBMCs, taken 45 days after the yellow fever booster vaccination. This receptor was taken from a man aged 25 to 40 who received the YFV17D yellow fever vaccine. Recombination connected TRBV15 to TRBJ1-2; 10 bases in the middle match TRBD1. The sequenced DNA: TGTGCCACCAGGACAGGGGGCGATGGCTACACCTTC. This sequence encodes CATRTGGDGYTF.